This TCR beta chain was observed in a study of blood T cell repertoires in COVID-19. Study in general: The United States, Italy and Spain supplied acute and convalescent COVID-19 samples. The analysed material was cDNA or gDNA that came from T cells, B-cell-depleted T cells, or PBMCs.

TCRdb keeps only in-frame clones here, not all; method: immunoSEQ multiplex PCR. The sample yields 150,000 to 200,000 clones, about 85% seen once. Trimming at V came to 2 bases and at J to 4 bases, leaving 11 bases not matched to a gene. CDR3 length: 16 amino acids. Germline lookup yields CDR1 SGHDT and CDR2 YYEEEE. This chain links TRBV5-6 with TRBJ2-5, with 7 bases that match TRBD2. The specimen was peripheral blood. The clonotype comes from a woman aged 60-75 years with acute or convalescent COVID-19. The CDR3 nucleotides read TGTGCCAGCAGCTTATTACTAGCGCAGATTGGAGAGACCCAGTACTTC. Its protein product is CASSLLLAQIGETQYF.